Here is one T cell receptor (beta chain) with its context. V shed 4 bases, J shed 5 bases, and the junction held 15 bases outside the gene matches. This CDR3 contains 18 residues. Looked up from germline, CDR1 is SGDLS and CDR2 is YYNGEE. The data belong to a study of blood T cell repertoires in COVID-19. Study in general: Donors in the United States, Italy and Spain gave samples during acute or convalescent COVID-19.

Original data processing: Reference gene primer amplification yielded estimated nucleated cell counts. The repertoire was sequenced with immunoSEQ multiplex PCR; TCRdb's copy has only in-frame clones and lacks some. The V and J calls and clone size come from that table; D and trimming were worked out from the DNA. The profile shows about 180,000 clones, 70% to 90% of them singletons. The sequenced sample was peripheral blood. The clonotype comes from a woman of 80 years or more with acute or convalescent COVID-19. The rearrangement uses TRBV9 and TRBJ2-1, with 10 bases identical to TRBD2. CDR3 coding DNA: TGTGCCAGCAGCACACAGCCATTCCCTAGCGGGGGAAACAATGAGCAGTTCTTC. It encodes CASSTQPFPSGGNNEQFF. The full variable domain, completed using reference TRBV9 and TRBJ2-1, is DSGVTQTPKHLITATGQRVTLRCSPRSGDLSVYWYQQSLDQGLQFLIQYYNGEERAKGNILERFSAQQFPDLHSELNLSSLELGDSALYFCASSTQPFPSGGNNEQFFGPGTRLTVL.